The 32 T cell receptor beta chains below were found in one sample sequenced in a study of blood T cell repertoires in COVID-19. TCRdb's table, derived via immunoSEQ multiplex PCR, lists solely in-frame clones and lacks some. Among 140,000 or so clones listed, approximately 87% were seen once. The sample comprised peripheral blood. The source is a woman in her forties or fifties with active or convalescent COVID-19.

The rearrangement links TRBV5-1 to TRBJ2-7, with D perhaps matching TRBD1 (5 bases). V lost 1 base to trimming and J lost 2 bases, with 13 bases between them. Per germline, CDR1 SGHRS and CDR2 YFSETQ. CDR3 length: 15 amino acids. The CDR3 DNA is TGCGCCAGCAGCTTGATAGACAGCAAAGCCTACGAGCAGTACTTC. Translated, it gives CASSLIDSKAYEQYF.

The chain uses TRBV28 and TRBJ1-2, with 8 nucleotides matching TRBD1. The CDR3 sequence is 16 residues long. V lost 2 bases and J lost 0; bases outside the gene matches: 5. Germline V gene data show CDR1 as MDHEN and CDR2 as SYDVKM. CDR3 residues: CASSLRWTGSNYGYTF. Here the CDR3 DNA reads TGTGCCAGCAGTTTACGATGGACAGGGTCTAACTATGGCTACACCTTC.

DNA for the CDR3: TGTGCCATCACAGGTGGCTCTGGAAACACCATATATTTT. Residues: CAITGGSGNTIYF. The chain has TRBV10-3 and TRBJ1-3; D is undetermined. This CDR3 is 13 amino acids long. Germline V gene data show CDR1 as ENHRY and CDR2 as SYGVKD. Trimming removed 7 bases at V and 0 bases at J, with 7 bases between.

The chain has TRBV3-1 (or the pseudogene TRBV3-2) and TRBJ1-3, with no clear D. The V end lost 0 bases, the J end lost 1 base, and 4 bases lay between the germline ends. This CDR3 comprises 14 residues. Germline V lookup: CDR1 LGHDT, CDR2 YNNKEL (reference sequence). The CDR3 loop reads CASSQEQSGNTIYF. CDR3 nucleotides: TGTGCCAGCAGCCAAGAACAGTCTGGAAACACCATATATTTT.

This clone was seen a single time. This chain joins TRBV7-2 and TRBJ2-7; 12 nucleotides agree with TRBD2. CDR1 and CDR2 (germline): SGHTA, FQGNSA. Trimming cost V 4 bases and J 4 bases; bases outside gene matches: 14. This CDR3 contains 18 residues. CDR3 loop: CASSSRLAGERGWYEQYF. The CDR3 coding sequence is TGTGCCAGCAGCTCAAGACTAGCGGGAGAGAGGGGGTGGTACGAGCAGTACTTC.

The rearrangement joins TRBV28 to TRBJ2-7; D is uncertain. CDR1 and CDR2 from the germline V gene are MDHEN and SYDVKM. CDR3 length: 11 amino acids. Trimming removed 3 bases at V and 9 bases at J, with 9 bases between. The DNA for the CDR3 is TGTGCCAGCAGTTTCCGACATTGGCAGTACTTC. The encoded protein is CASSFRHWQYF.

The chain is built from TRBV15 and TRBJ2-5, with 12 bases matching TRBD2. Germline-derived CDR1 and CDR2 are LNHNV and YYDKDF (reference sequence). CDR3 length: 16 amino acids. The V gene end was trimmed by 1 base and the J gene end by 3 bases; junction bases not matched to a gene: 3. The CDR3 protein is CATSRGRTSGEETQYF. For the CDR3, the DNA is TGTGCCACCAGCAGAGGCAGGACTAGCGGGGAAGAGACCCAGTACTTC.

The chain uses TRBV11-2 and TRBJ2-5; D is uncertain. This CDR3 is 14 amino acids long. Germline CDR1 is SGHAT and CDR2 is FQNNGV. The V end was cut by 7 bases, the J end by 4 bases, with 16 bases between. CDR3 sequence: CASTPWQDLETQYF. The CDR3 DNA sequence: TGTGCCAGCACCCCCTGGCAAGATTTAGAGACCCAGTACTTC. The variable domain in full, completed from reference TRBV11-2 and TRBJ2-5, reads EAGVAQSPRYKIIEKRQSVAFWCNPISGHATLYWYQQILGQGPKLLIQFQNNGVVDDSQLPKDRFSAERLKGVDSTLKIQPAKLEDSAVYLCASTPWQDLETQYFGPGTRLLVL.

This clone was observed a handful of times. The chain's CDR3 is CASSLDLETGVNTEAFF. The CDR3 DNA reads TGTGCCAGCAGCTTAGATCTTGAGACAGGAGTTAACACTGAAGCTTTCTTT. This chain uses TRBV11-2 with TRBJ1-1, with a tentative D call TRBD1 (6 bases). CDR3 size: 17 residues. Between the trimmed V and J ends, which lost 0 bases and 2 bases, there was a span of 16 bases. Germline V CDR1 and CDR2: SGHAT, FQNNGV.

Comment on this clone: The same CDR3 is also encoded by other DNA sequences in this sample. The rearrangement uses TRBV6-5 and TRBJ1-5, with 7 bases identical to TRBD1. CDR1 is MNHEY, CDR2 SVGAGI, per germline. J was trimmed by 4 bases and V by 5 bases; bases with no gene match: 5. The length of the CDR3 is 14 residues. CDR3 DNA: TGTGCCAGCAGTACCCGACAGGGTAATCAGCCCCAGCATTTT. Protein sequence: CASSTRQGNQPQHF.

CDR3 sequence: CAIRITGADYGYTF. As DNA, the CDR3 is TGTGCCATCAGGATAACAGGGGCCGACTATGGCTACACCTTC. This chain connects TRBV10-3 to TRBJ1-2; TRBD1 aligns across 7 bases. CDR1 is ENHRY and CDR2 is SYGVKD in the germline V gene. V lost 6 bases and J lost 3; bases outside the gene matches: 7. This CDR3 spans 14 amino acids.

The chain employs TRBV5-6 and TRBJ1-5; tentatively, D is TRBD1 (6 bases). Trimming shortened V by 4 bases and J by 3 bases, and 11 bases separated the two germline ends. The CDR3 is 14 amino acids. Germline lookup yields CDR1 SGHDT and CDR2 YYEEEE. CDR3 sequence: CASSLGQINQPQHF. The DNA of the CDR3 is TGTGCCAGCAGCCTTGGACAGATCAATCAGCCCCAGCATTTT.

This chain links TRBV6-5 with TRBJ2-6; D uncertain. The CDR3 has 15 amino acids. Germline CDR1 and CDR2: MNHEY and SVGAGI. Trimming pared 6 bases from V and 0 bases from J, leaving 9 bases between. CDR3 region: CASRASDSGANVLTF. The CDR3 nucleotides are TGTGCCAGCAGGGCCTCAGACTCTGGGGCCAACGTCCTGACTTTC.

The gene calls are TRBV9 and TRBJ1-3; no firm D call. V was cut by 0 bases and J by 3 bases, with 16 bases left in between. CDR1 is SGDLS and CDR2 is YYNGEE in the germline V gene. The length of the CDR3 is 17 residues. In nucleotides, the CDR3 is TGTGCCAGCAGCGTAGATAGTCACCGCTCGATTGGAAACACCATATATTTT. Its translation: CASSVDSHRSIGNTIYF.

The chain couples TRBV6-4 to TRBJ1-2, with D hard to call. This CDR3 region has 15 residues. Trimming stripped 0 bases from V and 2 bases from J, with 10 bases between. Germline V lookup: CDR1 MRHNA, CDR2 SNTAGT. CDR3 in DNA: TGTGCCAGCAGTGACTCTTTCTCGGGAAACTATGGCTACACCTTC. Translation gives CASSDSFSGNYGYTF.

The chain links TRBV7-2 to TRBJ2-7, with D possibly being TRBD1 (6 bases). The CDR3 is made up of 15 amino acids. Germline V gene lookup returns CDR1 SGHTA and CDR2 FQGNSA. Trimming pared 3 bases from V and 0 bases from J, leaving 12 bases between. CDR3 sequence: CASSFSGASSYEQYF. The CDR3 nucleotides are TGTGCCAGCAGCTTCTCAGGGGCTAGCTCCTACGAGCAGTACTTC.

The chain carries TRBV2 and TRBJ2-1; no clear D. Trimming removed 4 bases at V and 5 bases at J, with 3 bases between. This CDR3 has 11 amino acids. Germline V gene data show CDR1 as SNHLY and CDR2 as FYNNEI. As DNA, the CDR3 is TGTGCCAGCAGTGTCAACAATGAGCAGTTCTTC. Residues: CASSVNNEQFF.

The CDR3 sequence is CASSQSNEQYF. The DNA of the CDR3 is TGTGCCAGCAGCCAAAGCAACGAGCAGTACTTC. J is TRBJ2-7 and V is TRBV3-1 (or the pseudogene TRBV3-2); no reliable D call. Germline V gene sequence: CDR1 LGHDT, CDR2 YNNKEL (reference sequence). This CDR3 comprises 11 residues. With 2 bases removed from V and 5 bases from J, the gap between germline ends came to 4 bases.

This chain's CDR3 is CASSYLASTYEQYF. Written as DNA, the CDR3 is TGTGCCAGCAGTTACCTAGCCAGTACCTACGAGCAGTACTTC. J is TRBJ2-7 and V is TRBV6-6; D is perhaps TRBD2 (5 bases). CDR3 length: 14 amino acids. The V gene's germline CDR1 is MNHNY and CDR2 SVGAGI (reference sequence). Trimming removed 2 bases at V and 2 bases at J, with 10 bases between.

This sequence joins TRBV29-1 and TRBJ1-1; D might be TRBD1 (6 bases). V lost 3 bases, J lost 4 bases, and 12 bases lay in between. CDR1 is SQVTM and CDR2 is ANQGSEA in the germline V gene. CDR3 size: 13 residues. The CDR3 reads CSVEGGRGTEAFF. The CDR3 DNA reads TGCAGCGTTGAGGGGGGGCGAGGCACTGAAGCTTTCTTT.

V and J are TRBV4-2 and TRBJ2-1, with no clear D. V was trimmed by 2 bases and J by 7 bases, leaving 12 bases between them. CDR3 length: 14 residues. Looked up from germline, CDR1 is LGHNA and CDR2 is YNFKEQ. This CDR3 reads CASSQPGSLNEQFF. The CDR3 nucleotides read TGTGCCAGCAGCCAACCGGGTAGCCTAAATGAGCAGTTCTTC.

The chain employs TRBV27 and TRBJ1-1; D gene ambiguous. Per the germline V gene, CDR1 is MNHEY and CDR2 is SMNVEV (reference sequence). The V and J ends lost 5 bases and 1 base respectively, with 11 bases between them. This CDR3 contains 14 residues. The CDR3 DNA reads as TGTGCCAGCAGTAAGGCACAGTCGAACACTGAAGCTTTCTTT. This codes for CASSKAQSNTEAFF.

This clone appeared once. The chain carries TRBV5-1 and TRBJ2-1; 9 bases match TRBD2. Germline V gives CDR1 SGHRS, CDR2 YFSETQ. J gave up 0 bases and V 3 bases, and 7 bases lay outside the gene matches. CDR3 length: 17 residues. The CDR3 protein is CASSSRTSVSSYNEQFF. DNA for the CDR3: TGCGCCAGCAGCTCTCGGACTAGCGTAAGCTCCTACAATGAGCAGTTCTTC.

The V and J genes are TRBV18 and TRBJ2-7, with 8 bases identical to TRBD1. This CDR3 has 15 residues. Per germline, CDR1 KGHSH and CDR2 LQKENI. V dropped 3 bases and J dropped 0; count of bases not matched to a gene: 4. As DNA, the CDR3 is TGTGCCAGCTCACCGACACAGGGGGGCTCCTACGAGCAGTACTTC. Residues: CASSPTQGGSYEQYF.

The CDR3 loop is CSVGRGQYYGYTF. The CDR3 nucleotides read TGCAGCGTTGGTCGGGGACAGTACTATGGCTACACCTTC. The J gene is TRBJ1-2, the V gene TRBV29-1; 7 bases align to TRBD1. Germline CDR1 SQVTM, CDR2 ANQGSEA. The V and J ends lost 4 bases and 3 bases, in that order; junction bases with no gene match: 5. CDR3 length equals 13 residues. The variable domain in full, with the rest retrieved from reference TRBV29-1 and TRBJ1-2, is SAVISQKPSRDICQRGTSLTIQCQVDSQVTMMFWYRQQPGQSLTLIATANQGSEATYESGFVIDKFPISRPNLTFSTLTVSNMSPEDSSIYLCSVGRGQYYGYTFGSGTRLTVV.

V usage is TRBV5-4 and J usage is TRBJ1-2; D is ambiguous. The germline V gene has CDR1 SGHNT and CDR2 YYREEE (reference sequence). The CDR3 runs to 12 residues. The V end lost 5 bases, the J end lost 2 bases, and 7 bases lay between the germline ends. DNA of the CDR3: TGTGCCAGCAGTGAGCTCAACTATGGCTACACCTTC. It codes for CASSELNYGYTF. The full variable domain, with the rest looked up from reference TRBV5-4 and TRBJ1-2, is ETGVTQSPTHLIKTRGQQVTLRCSSQSGHNTVSWYQQALGQGPQFIFQYYREEENGRGNFPPRFSGLQFPNYSSELNVNALELDDSALYLCASSELNYGYTFGSGTRLTVV.

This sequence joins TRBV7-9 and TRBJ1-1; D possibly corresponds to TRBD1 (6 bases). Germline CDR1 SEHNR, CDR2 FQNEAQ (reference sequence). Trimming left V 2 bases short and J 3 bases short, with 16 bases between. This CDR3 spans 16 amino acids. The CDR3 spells CASSLLGGRGDTEAFF. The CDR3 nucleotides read TGTGCCAGCAGCTTACTCGGGGGGCGCGGGGACACTGAAGCTTTCTTT.

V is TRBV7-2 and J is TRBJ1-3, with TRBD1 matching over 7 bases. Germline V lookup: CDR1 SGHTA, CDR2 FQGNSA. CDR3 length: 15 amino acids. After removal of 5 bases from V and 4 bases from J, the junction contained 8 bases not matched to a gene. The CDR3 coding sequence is TGTGCCAGCAGCCCTACAGGGGAAGGCGGAAACACCATATATTTT. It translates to CASSPTGEGGNTIYF.

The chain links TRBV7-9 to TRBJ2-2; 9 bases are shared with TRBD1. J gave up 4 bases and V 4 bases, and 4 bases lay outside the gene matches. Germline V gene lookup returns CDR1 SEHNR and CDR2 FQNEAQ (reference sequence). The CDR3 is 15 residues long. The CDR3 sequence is CASSSGTGRTGELFF. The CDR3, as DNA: TGTGCCAGCAGCTCGGGGACAGGGCGCACCGGGGAGCTGTTTTTT.

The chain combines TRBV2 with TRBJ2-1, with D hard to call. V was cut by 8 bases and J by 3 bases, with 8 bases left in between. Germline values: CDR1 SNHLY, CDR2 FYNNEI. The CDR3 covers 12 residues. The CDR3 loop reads CASGDGYNEQFF. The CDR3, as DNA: TGTGCCAGCGGAGACGGCTACAATGAGCAGTTCTTC.

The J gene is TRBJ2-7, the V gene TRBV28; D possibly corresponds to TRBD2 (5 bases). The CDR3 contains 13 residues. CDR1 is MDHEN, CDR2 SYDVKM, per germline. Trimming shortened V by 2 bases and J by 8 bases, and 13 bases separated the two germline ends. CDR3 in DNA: TGTGCCAGCAGTTTAGGGGAAAGAGGGAAGCAGTACTTC. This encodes CASSLGERGKQYF.

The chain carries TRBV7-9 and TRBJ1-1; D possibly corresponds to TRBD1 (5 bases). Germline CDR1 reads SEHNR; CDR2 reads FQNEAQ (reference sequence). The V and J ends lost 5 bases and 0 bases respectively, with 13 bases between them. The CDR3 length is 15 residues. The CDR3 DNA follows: TGTGCCAGCAGCAGTAACAGGATCATGAACACTGAAGCTTTCTTT. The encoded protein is CASSSNRIMNTEAFF.